This T cell receptor beta chain was obtained from a study of T cells expressing NK-cell markers. The overall study: HCMV seropositivity marked seven of the eight sequenced donors; one was seronegative.

TCRdb derives one entry per CDR3 protein from the 5' RACE reads, leaving out DNA. The data include hundreds of thousands of distinct CDR3 sequences; the top ten clones carry roughly 5.2%. CDR1 SGDLS and CDR2 YYNGEE come from the germline V gene. The CDR3 has 16 residues. The sample comprised blood T cells: a sorted CD56 or NKG2C T cell subset, CD4+ or CD8+ T cells, or bulk PBMC T cells (not recorded which). The gene calls are TRBV9 and TRBJ2-5; no DNA is available, so the TRBD2 call from TCRdb remains unchecked. This clonotype originated in a man aged 18 to 70 in good health. CDR3 loop: CASSIQGSGGRETQYF.